The clone carrying this T cell receptor beta chain appeared once. Its antigen is undetermined. Terminally differentiated effector memory CD45RA+ cells were left out of the naive CD8 fraction, which was CD45RO-negative and positively selected for CCR7. Donors were healthy HIV-negative adults without recently reported acute infections or vaccinations. Clones were sequenced by immunoSEQ multiplex PCR, and TCRdb holds only the in-frame ones, with some missing. This table holds roughly 650,000 clones, 95% to 96% found once. The data are from a study of shared clonotypes between healthy human individuals. Study-level background: Donors consisted of a couple of women and a few men between 18 and 49. General study findings and limits: Only blood samples were collected, and tissue repertoires likely differ.

Trimming cost V 0 bases and J 2 bases, with 12 bases left between them. CDR1 is SGDLS, CDR2 YYNGEE, per germline. The CDR3 sequence is 15 residues long. The gene calls are TRBV9 and TRBJ2-7; possible D gene TRBD2, 6 bases. Material: naive CD8+ T cells sorted from blood. The source is a woman aged 25 to 39 in good health. DNA for the CDR3: TGTGCCAGCAGCGTAGATACAGCGGGTGCCTACGAGCAGTACTTC. Amino acid sequence: CASSVDTAGAYEQYF. The full variable domain, rest sourced from reference TRBV9 and TRBJ2-7, is DSGVTQTPKHLITATGQRVTLRCSPRSGDLSVYWYQQSLDQGLQFLIQYYNGEERAKGNILERFSAQQFPDLHSELNLSSLELGDSALYFCASSVDTAGAYEQYFGPGTRLTVT.